This T cell receptor beta chain was obtained from a study of response to subunit inactivated influenza vaccine. TCRdb used MiXCR to reprocess the RT-PCR reads, holding one entry per CDR3 protein. The sample holds more than 450,000 distinct CDR3 sequences, around 11% seen once. The germline gives CDR1 SGHTA, CDR2 FQGNSA. The CDR3 has 18 residues. V trimming: 0 bases; J trimming: 1 base; junction bases outside the gene matches: 6. The same data also contributed to another study, on T cells expressing NK-cell markers. From that report: 5'RACE template switching built TCR beta cDNA with unique molecular identifiers. One of eight sequenced donors was HCMV-seronegative; the other seven were seropositive. Sorting was limited to alpha-beta TCR-expressing T cells with an anti-gamma-delta TCR antibody in several experiments. CD8+ T cells in more than five donors included dominant NKG2C+ clonotypes at roughly 1.0-7.0%.

The chain is built from TRBV7-2 and TRBJ2-2, with 9 bases fitting TRBD1. The clonotype was recovered from a man aged 45-65 years who received an inactivated influenza vaccine. The sequenced sample was PBMCs from blood, obtained on the day of vaccination. CDR3 coding DNA: TGTGCCAGCAGCTTAGCTGCTCCGGGACAGGGGAACACCGGGGAGCTGTTTTTT. This encodes CASSLAAPGQGNTGELFF.